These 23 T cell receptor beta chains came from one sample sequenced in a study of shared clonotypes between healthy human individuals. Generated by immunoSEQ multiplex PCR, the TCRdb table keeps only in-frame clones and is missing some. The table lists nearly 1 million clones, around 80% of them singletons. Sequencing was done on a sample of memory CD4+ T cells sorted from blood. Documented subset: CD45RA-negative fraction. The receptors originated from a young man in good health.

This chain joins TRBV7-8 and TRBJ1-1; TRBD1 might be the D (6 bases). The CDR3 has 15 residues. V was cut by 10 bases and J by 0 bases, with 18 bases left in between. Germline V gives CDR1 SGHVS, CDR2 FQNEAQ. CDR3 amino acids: CAILRRTALNTEAFF. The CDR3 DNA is TGTGCCATCCTACGTAGGACAGCCCTGAACACTGAAGCTTTCTTT.

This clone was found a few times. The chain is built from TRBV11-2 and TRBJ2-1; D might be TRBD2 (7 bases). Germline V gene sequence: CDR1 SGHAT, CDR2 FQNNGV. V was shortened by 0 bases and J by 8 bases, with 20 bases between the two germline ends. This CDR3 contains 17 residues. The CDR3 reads CASSLDYVRGGRDEQFF. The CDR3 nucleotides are TGTGCCAGCAGCTTAGATTATGTGAGGGGGGGCCGCGATGAGCAGTTCTTC.

The CDR3 DNA reads TGCGCCAGCAGCCAAGAAAGAGGGGCAGGGGGCCCCGGGGAGCTGTTTTTT. The encoded protein is CASSQERGAGGPGELFF. The chain has TRBV4-3 and TRBJ2-2; 8 nucleotides align to TRBD1. Germline V gives CDR1 LGHNA, CDR2 YSLEER. This CDR3 is built from 17 residues. The V gene end was trimmed by 0 bases and the J gene end by 6 bases; junction bases not matched to a gene: 9.

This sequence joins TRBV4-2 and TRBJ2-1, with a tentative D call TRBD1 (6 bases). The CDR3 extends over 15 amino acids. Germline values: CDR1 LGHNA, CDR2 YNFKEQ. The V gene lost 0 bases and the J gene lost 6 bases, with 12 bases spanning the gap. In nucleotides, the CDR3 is TGTGCCAGCAGCCAAGAGGACAGCGTCGTCAATGAGCAGTTCTTC. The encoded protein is CASSQEDSVVNEQFF.

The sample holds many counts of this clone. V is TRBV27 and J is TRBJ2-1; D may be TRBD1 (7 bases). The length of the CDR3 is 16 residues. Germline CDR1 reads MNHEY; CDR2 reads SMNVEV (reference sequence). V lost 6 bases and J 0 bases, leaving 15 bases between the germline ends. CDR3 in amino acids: CASRWQGGSSYNEQFF. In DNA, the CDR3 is TGTGCCAGCAGATGGCAGGGGGGCAGCTCCTACAATGAGCAGTTCTTC.

The CDR3 spells CASSIEGQGVLNTEAFF. The CDR3 region has the DNA TGTGCCAGTAGTATAGAGGGACAGGGGGTCTTGAACACTGAAGCTTTCTTT. The chain uses TRBV19 and TRBJ1-1, with 11 bases matching TRBD1. V lost 0 bases and J lost 0; bases outside the gene matches: 3. The CDR3 loop spans 17 amino acids. The germline V gene encodes CDR1 LNHDA and CDR2 SQIVND (reference sequence).

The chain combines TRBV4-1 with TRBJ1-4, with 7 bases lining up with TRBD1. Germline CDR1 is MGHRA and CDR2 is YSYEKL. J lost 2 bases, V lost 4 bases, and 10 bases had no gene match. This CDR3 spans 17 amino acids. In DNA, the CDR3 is TGCGCCAGCAGCCCCCAGATGGTGACAGGGACTAATGAAAAACTGTTTTTT. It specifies CASSPQMVTGTNEKLFF.

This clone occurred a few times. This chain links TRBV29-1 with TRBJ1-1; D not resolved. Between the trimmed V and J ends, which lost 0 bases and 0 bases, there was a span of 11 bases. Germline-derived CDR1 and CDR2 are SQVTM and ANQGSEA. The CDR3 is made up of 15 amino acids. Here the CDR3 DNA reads TGCAGCGTTGAAGAGAGGCAGATCATGAACACTGAAGCTTTCTTT. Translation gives CSVEERQIMNTEAFF.

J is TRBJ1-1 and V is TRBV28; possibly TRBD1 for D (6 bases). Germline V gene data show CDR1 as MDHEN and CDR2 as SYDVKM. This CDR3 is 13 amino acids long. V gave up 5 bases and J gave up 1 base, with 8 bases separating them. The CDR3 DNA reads TGTGCCAGCAGTCCGACAGGGAACACTGAAGCTTTCTTT. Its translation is CASSPTGNTEAFF.

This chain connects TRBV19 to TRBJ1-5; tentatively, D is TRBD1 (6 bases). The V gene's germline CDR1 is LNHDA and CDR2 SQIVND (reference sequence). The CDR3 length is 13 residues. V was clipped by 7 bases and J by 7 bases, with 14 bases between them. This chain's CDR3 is CASIGRGAQPQHF. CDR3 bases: TGTGCCAGTATCGGCAGGGGAGCCCAGCCCCAGCATTTT.

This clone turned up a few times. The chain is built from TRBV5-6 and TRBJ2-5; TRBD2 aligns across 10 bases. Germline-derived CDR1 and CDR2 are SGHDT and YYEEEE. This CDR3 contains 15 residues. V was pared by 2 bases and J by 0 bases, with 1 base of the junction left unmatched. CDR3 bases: TGTGCCAGCAGCTTAGCGGGGGGGTACCAAGAGACCCAGTACTTC. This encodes CASSLAGGYQETQYF.

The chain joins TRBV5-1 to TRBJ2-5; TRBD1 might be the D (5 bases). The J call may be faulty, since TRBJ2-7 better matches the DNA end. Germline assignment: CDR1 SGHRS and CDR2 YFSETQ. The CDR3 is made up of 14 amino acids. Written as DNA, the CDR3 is TGCGCCAGCAACAACCCAGGGTCCTCCTACGAGCAGTACTTC. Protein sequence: CASNNPGSSYEQYF.

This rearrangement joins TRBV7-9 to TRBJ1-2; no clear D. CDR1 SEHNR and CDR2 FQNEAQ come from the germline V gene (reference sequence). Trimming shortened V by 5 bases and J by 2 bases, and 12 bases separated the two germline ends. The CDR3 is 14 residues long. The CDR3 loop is CASSPSGSNYGYTF. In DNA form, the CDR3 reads TGTGCCAGCAGCCCCAGTGGGTCAAACTATGGCTACACCTTC.

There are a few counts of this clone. In DNA form, the CDR3 reads TGTGCCAGCACCCCCTCGACCTTCCAGGTCTCCTACGAGCAGTACTTC. Translated: CASTPSTFQVSYEQYF. The chain links TRBV11-2 to TRBJ2-7, with D unclear. V dropped 7 bases and J dropped 0 bases, with 19 bases sitting between them. The CDR3 totals 16 residues. Germline CDR1 SGHAT, CDR2 FQNNGV.

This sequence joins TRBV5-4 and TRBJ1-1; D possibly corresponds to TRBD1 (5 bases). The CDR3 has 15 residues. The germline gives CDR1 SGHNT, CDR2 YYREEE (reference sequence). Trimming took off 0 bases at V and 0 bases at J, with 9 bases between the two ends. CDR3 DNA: TGTGCCAGCAGCTTGGCCGGGGGGTTGAACACTGAAGCTTTCTTT. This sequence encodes CASSLAGGLNTEAFF.

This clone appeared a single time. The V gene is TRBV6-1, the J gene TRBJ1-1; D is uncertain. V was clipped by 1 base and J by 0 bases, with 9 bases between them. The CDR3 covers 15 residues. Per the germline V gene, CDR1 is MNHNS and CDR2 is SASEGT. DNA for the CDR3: TGTGCCAGCAGTGAAGTCGCTGGGATGAACACTGAAGCTTTCTTT. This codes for CASSEVAGMNTEAFF.

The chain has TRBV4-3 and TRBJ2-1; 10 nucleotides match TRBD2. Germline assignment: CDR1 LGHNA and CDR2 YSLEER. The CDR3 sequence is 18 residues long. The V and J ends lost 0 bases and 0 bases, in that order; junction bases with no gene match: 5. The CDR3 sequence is CASSQESSGRSSYNEQFF. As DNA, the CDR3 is TGCGCCAGCAGCCAAGAATCTAGCGGGAGATCCTCCTACAATGAGCAGTTCTTC.

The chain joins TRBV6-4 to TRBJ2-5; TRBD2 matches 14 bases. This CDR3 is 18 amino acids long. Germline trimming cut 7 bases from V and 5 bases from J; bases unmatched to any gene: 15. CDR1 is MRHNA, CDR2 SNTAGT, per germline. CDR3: CASTLPRLAGGRGETQYF. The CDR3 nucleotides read TGTGCCAGCACCCTGCCAAGACTAGCGGGAGGGAGAGGGGAGACCCAGTACTTC.

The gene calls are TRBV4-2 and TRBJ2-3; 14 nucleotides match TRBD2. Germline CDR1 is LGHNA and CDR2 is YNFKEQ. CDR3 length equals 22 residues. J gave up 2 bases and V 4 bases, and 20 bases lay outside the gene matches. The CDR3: CASSPGTSGREVLLRYTDTQYF. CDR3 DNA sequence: TGTGCCAGCAGCCCTGGGACTAGCGGGAGAGAGGTGCTCTTGCGTTACACAGATACGCAGTATTTT.

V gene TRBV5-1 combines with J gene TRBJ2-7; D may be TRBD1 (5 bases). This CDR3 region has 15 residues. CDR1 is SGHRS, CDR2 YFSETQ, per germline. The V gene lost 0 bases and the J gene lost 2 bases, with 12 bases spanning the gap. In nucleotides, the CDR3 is TGCGCCAGCAGCTTGGCCACAGGTTCTCCCTACGAGCAGTACTTC. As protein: CASSLATGSPYEQYF.

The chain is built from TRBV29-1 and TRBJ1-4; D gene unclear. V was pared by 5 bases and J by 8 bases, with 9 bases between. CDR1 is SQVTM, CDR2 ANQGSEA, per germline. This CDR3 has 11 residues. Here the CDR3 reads CSVRGDEKLFF. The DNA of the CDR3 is TGCAGCGTTCGGGGAGACGAAAAACTGTTTTTT.

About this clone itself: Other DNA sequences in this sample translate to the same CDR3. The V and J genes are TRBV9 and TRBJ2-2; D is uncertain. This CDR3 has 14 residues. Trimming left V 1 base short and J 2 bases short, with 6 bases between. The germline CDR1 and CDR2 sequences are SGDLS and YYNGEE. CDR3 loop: CASSVRVNTGELFF. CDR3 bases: TGTGCCAGCAGCGTAAGGGTTAACACCGGGGAGCTGTTTTTT.

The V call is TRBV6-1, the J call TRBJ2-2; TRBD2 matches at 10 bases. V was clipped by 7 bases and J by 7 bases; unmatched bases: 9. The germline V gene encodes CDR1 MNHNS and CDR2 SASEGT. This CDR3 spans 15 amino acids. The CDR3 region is CASIEREGRIGELFF. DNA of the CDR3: TGTGCCAGCATCGAGCGGGAGGGCCGGATCGGGGAGCTGTTTTTT.